This T cell receptor beta chain comes out of a study of Ad26.COV2.S vaccination and SARS-CoV-2 variants. Method: immunoSEQ multiplex PCR; TCRdb's copy keeps in-frame clones and lacks some. Of around 400,000 clones listed, around 90% are singletons. Many counts were recorded for this clone. The CDR3 is made up of 16 amino acids. The sample's treatment: roughly 19 received Ad26.COV2.S at low or high dose, single or two shots; several received placebo; per-sample allocation not given. It was on day 63 after the first vaccine or placebo injection that samples were taken. The receptor was derived from a person between 18 and 59 years old who received the Ad26.COV2.S COVID-19 vaccine or a placebo. The source material was peripheral blood, sampled in a trial of Ad26.COV2.S vaccine versus placebo. V and J are TRBV21-1 and TRBJ2-2; the D call in the table, TRBD1, was not verified against the DNA. TRBV21-1 is flagged as a pseudogene. CDR3 DNA sequence: TGTGCCAGCAACACCTTGACAGGGGGACATACCGGGGAGCTGTTTTTT. Amino acid sequence: CASNTLTGGHTGELFF.